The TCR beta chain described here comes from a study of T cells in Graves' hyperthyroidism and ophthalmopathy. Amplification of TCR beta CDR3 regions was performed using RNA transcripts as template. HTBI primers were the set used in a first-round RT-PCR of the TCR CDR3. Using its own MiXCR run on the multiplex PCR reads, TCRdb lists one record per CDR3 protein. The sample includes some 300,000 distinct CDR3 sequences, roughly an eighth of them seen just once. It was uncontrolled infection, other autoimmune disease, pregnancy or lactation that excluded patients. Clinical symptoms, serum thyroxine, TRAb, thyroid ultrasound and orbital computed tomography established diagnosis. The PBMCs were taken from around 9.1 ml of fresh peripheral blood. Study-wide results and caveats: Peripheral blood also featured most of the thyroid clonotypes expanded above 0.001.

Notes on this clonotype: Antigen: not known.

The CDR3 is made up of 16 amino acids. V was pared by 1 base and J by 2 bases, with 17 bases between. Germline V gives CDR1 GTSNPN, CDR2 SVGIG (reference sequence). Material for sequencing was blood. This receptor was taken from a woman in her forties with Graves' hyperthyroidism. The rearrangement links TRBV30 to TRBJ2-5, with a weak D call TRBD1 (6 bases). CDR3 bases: TGTGCCTGGAGTGCCCCCCGGACAGCACCACAAGAGACCCAGTACTTC. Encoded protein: CAWSAPRTAPQETQYF.